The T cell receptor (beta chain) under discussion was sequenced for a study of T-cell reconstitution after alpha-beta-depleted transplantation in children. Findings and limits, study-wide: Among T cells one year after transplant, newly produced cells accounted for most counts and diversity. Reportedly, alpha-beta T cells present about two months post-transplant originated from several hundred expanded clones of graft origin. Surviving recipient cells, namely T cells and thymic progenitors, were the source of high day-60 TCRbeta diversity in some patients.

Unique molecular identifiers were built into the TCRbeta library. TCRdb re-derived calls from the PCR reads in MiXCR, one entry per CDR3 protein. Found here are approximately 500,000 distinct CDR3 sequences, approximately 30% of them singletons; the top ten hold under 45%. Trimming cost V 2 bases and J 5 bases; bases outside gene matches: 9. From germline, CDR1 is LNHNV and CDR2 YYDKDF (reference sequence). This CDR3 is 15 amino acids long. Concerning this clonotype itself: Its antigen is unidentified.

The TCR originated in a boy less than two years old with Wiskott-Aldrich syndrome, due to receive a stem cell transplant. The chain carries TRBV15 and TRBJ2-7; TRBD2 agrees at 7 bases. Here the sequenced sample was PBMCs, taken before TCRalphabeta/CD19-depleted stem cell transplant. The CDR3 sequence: CATSRTRRGYHEQYF. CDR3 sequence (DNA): TGTGCCACCAGCAGAACCAGGCGGGGGTACCACGAGCAGTACTTC.